This TCR beta chain was sequenced for a study of T cells after yellow fever vaccination. Study as a whole: SMART-Seq v4 Ultra Low Input prepared the low-cell-number fractions.

TCRdb re-derived calls from the 5' RACE reads in MiXCR, one entry per CDR3 protein. Here the sample spans 300,000 or so distinct CDR3 sequences, about 6.6% being singletons. Study-wide results and limits: A secondary response was less intense yet reached its peak sooner, at day 5 versus 15. Reappearance after the booster was observed for most primary-vaccination clones (96% CD4, roughly 90% CD8).

Trimming removed 5 bases from V and 4 bases from J, with 14 bases in between. The germline V gene has CDR1 SEHNR and CDR2 FQNEAQ (reference sequence). The CDR3 extends over 14 amino acids. This clonotype was recorded many times. Antigen: not known. The chain combines TRBV7-9 with TRBJ1-1; D might be TRBD1 (6 bases). The sequencing here drew on PBMCs, taken more than 35 days after the first yellow fever vaccination. The receptor was derived from a man in his late teens or twenties who received the YFV17D yellow fever vaccine. The CDR3 is CASSQQGGGTEAFF. The CDR3 bases are TGTGCCAGCAGCCAACAGGGCGGTGGCACTGAAGCTTTCTTT.